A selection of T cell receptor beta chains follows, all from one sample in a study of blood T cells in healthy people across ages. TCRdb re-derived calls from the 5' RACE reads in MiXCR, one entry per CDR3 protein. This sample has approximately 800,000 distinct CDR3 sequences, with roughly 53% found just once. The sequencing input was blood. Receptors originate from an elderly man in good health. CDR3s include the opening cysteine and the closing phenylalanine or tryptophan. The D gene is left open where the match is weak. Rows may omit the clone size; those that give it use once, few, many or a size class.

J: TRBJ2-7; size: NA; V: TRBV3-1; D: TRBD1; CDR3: CASSQGGQGHEQYF; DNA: TGTGCCAGCAGCCAAGGGGGACAGGGCCACGAGCAGTACTTC
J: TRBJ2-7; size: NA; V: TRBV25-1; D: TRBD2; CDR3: CASSGGGASDEQYF; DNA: TGTGCCAGCAGTGGCGGGGGGGCCTCCGACGAGCAGTACTTC
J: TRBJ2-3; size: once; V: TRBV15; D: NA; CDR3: CATSRDGAGYSTDTQYF; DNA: TGTGCCACCAGCAGAGATGGGGCAGGGTATAGCACAGATACGCAGTATTTT
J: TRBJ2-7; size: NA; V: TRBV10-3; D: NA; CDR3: CAISGLGSYEQYF; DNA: TGTGCCATCAGTGGTTTGGGGTCCTACGAGCAGTACTTC
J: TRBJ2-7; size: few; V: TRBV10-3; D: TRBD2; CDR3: CAISPREASYNEQYF; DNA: TGTGCCATCAGCCCACGGGAGGCTTCCTACAATGAGCAGTACTTC
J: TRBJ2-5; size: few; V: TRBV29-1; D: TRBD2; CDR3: CSVETGLAGDPGGNEQYF; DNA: TGCAGCGTGGAAACGGGCCTAGCGGGTGACCCCGGGGGCAATGAGCAGTACTTC
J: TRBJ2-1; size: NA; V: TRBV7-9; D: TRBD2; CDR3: CASSRVISGRIIGSYNEQFF; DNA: TGTGCCAGCAGCCGCGTCATTAGCGGGAGGATAATCGGTTCCTACAATGAGCAGTTCTTC
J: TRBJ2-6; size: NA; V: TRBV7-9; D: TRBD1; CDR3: CASSLSGTGVDSGANVLTF; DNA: TGTGCCAGCAGCTTATCGGGGACAGGGGTTGACTCTGGGGCCAACGTCCTGACTTTC
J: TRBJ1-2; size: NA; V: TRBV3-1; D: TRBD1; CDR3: CASSQSGTGMHGYTF; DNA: TGTGCCAGCAGCCAATCCGGGACAGGCATGCATGGCTACACCTTC
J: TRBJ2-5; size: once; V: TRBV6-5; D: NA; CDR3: CASSYQLGEQYF; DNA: TGTGCCAGCAGTTACCAGTTGGGTGAGCAGTACTTC
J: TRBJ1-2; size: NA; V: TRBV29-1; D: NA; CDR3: CSVVPSNYGYTF; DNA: TGCAGCGTGGTCCCATCTAACTATGGCTACACCTTC
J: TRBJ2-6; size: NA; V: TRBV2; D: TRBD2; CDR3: CASSDPGGGADVLTF; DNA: TGTGCCAGCAGTGACCCGGGAGGTGGGGCCGACGTCCTGACTTTC
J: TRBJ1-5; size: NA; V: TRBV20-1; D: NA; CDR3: CSAREGRNNQPQHF; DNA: TGCAGTGCTAGAGAAGGACGGAACAATCAGCCCCAGCATTTT
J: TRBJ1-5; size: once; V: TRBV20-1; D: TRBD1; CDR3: CSASDWGQRDSNQPQHF; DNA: TGCAGTGCTAGCGATTGGGGACAGAGAGATAGCAATCAGCCCCAGCATTTT
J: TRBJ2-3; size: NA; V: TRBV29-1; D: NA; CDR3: CSLENGVADTQYF; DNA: TGCAGCCTTGAGAATGGAGTTGCAGATACGCAGTATTTT
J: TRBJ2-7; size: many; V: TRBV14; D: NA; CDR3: CASSQDSVYEQYF; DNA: TGTGCCAGCAGCCAAGATAGTGTCTACGAGCAGTACTTC
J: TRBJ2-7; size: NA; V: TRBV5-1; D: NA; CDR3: CASSVAELFHEQYF; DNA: TGCGCCAGCAGCGTAGCCGAACTTTTCCACGAGCAGTACTTC
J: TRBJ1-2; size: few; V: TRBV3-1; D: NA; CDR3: CASSQDSLSGAGGYTF; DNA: TGTGCCAGCAGCCAAGATTCCCTGTCCGGGGCGGGTGGCTACACCTTC
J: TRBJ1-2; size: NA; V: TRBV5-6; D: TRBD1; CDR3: CASTLTGGTGGGYTF; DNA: TGTGCCAGCACCCTTACCGGGGGGACAGGAGGTGGCTACACCTTC
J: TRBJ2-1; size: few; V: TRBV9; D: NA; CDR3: CASSVDPGGGEQFF; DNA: TGTGCCAGCAGCGTAGATCCCGGGGGCGGAGAGCAGTTCTTC
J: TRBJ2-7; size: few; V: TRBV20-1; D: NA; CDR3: CSAPRGGNEQYF; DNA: TGCAGTGCTCCGAGGGGAGGCAACGAGCAGTACTTC
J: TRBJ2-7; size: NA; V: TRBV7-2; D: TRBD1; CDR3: CASSSGQEDEQYF; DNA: TGTGCCAGCAGCTCTGGACAGGAGGACGAGCAGTACTTC
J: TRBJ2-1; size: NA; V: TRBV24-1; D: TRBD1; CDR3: CATSSPGQISKDEQFF; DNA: TGTGCCACCAGTTCCCCGGGACAGATAAGTAAGGATGAGCAGTTCTTC
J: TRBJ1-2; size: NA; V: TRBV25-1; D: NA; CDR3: CASSSVRGYGYTF; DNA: TGTGCCAGCAGTAGTGTTCGGGGCTATGGCTACACCTTC
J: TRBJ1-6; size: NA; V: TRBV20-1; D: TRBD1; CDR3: CSASTGTGENSPLHF; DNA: TGCAGTGCTAGCACCGGGACAGGGGAAAATTCACCCCTCCACTTT
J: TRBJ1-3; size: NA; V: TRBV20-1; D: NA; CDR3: CSASSQLGQVSSGNTIYF; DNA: TGCAGTGCTAGTTCTCAGTTAGGGCAAGTGTCCTCTGGAAACACCATATATTTT
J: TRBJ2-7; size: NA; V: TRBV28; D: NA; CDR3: CASSPPGLPAYEQYF; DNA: TGTGCCAGCAGCCCCCCGGGACTTCCCGCCTACGAGCAGTACTTC
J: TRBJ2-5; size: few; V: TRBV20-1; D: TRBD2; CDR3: CSATDGLAGALTQYF; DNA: TGCAGTGCTACCGATGGATTAGCGGGAGCATTGACCCAGTACTTC
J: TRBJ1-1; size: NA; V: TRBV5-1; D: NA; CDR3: CTSSSEGVLNTEAFF; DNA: TGCACCAGCAGCTCCGAAGGGGTTTTGAACACTGAAGCTTTCTTT
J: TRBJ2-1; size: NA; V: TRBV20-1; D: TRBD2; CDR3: CSARDLLAGLDEQFF; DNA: TGCAGTGCTAGAGATTTACTAGCGGGATTGGATGAGCAGTTCTTT
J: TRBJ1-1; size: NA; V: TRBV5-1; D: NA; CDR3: CASSLEGSWTEAFF; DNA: TGCGCCAGCAGCTTGGAGGGTTCGTGGACTGAAGCTTTCTTT
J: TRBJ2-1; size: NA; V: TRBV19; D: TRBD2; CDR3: CASRSPGLAYNEQFF; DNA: TGTGCCAGTAGATCCCCGGGACTAGCCTACAATGAGCAGTTCTTC
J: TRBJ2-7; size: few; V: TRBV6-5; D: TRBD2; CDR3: CASSYSGGGLYEQYF; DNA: TGTGCCAGCAGTTACTCCGGGGGGGGTCTCTACGAGCAGTACTTC
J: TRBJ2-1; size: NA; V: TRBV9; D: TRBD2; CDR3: CASSVELAGGVDEQFF; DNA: TGTGCCAGCAGCGTAGAACTAGCGGGAGGAGTCGATGAGCAGTTCTTC
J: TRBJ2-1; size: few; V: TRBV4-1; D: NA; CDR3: CASSQDQGGQPRDEQFF; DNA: TGCGCCAGCAGCCAAGATCAGGGGGGACAGCCAAGGGATGAGCAGTTCTTC
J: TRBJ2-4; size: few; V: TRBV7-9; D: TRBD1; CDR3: CASSPGQGAFGDIQYF; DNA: TGTGCCAGCAGCCCAGGACAGGGGGCTTTCGGGGACATTCAGTACTTC
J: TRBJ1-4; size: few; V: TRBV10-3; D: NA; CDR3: CAISESSQGNEKLFF; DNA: TGTGCCATCAGTGAGTCGAGCCAGGGAAATGAAAAACTGTTTTTT
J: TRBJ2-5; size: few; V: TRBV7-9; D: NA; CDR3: CASTKPGTIETQYF; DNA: TGTGCCAGCACGAAGCCCGGGACAATAGAGACCCAGTACTTC
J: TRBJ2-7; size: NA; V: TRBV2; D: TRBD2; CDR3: CASRGLAGTSYEQYF; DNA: TGTGCCAGCAGGGGACTAGCGGGTACCTCCTACGAGCAGTACTTC
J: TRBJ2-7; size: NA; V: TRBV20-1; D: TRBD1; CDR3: CSANPGTGGVYEQYF; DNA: TGCAGTGCTAACCCCGGGACAGGGGGAGTCTACGAGCAGTACTTC
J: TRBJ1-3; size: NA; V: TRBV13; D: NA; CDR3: CASSHRGASSGNTIYF; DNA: TGTGCCAGCAGCCACCGGGGGGCCAGCTCTGGAAACACCATATATTTT
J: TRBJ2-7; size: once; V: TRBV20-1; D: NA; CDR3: CSAHRDVSFEQYF; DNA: TGCAGTGCTCACCGGGACGTGTCGTTTGAGCAGTACTTC
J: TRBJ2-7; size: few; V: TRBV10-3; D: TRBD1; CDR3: CASGGQDSYEQYF; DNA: TGTGCCAGCGGAGGACAGGACTCCTACGAGCAGTACTTC
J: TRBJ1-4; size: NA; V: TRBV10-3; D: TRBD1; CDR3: CAIGTGPATNEKLFF; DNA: TGTGCCATCGGGACAGGGCCTGCAACTAATGAAAAACTGTTTTTT
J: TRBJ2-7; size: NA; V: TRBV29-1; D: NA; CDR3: CSVEDPGAGSYEQYF; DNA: TGCAGCGTTGAAGATCCTGGTGCGGGGTCCTACGAGCAGTACTTC
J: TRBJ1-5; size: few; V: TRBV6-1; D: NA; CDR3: CASRLRVDNQPQHF; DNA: TGTGCCAGCAGACTTAGGGTTGACAATCAGCCCCAGCATTTT
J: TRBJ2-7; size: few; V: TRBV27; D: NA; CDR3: CASSPGDVLREQYF; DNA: TGTGCCAGCAGTCCCGGGGACGTCTTGAGGGAGCAGTACTTC
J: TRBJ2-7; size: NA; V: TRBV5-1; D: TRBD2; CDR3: CASSPTSGFSYEQYF; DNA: TGCGCCAGCAGCCCTACTAGCGGGTTCTCCTACGAGCAGTACTTC